These 25 T cell receptor beta chains were sequenced from one sample in a study of tumor-infiltrating lymphocytes in oesophageal squamous cell carcinoma. TCRdb re-analysed the reads in MiXCR, keeping a single row per CDR3 protein. The sample shows approximately 11,000 distinct CDR3 sequences, roughly 60% of them seen only once. Sequencing input: blood. All receptors come from a female donor with esophageal squamous cell carcinoma.

The J gene is TRBJ2-5, the V gene TRBV28; D not certain. Germline V gives CDR1 MDHEN, CDR2 SYDVKM. The germline V and J ends were trimmed by 3 bases and 11 bases, with 16 bases remaining between them. The CDR3 spans 13 residues. The CDR3 here is CASSFQLTDTQYF. As DNA, the CDR3 is TGTGCCAGCAGTTTCCAACTCACAGATACGCAGTACTTC.

This clonotype was observed at least ten times. The chain recombines TRBV2 with TRBJ2-1, with unresolved D. TRBJ2-7 explains the end of the DNA better; the J call may be wrong. Germline values: CDR1 SNHLY, CDR2 FYNNEI. The CDR3 sequence is 10 residues long. The CDR3 sequence is CASSLEEQYF. In DNA form, the CDR3 reads TGTGCCAGCAGCCTTGAGGAGCAGTACTTC.

With regard to this clonotype: The CDR3 does not end in the conserved phenylalanine or tryptophan, so this is likely a read error. It is unclear where the CDR3 begins or ends on the DNA, so no DNA is shown, and the CDR3 is as TCRdb lists it. The chain has TRBV7-3 and TRBJ2-3; the table gives TRBD2 as D, unverified against the DNA. Germline CDR1 is SGHTA and CDR2 is FQGTGA. A total of 20 residues make up the CDR3, ends included. The CDR3 is CASSLRPSGRMRQETQYFGP.

In its sample, this clonotype was seen a few times. The rearrangement links TRBV7-3 to TRBJ2-7; the match to TRBD1 covers 8 bases. The end of the DNA aligns better with TRBJ2-1, so the J call may be wrong. From germline, CDR1 is SGHTA and CDR2 FQGTGA. The CDR3 covers 15 residues. CDR3: CASSPTGTGANEQFF. CDR3 coding DNA: TGTGCCAGCAGCCCAACCGGGACAGGCGCGAATGAGCAGTTCTTC.

Sample share makes this clonotype medium-sized (0.01 to 0.1%). The chain joins TRBV6-1 to TRBJ2-7, with 8 bases matching TRBD2. The length of the CDR3 is 13 residues. Germline lookup yields CDR1 MNHNS and CDR2 SASEGT. Trimming at V came to 7 bases and at J to 7 bases, leaving 9 bases not matched to a gene. The chain's CDR3 is CASIRAGGGEQYF. The CDR3 DNA reads TGTGCCAGCATACGCGCGGGAGGAGGGGAGCAGTACTTC.

The chain recombines TRBV7-6 with TRBJ2-6; the match to TRBD2 covers 9 bases. Judging by the DNA end, TRBJ2-1 fits better; the J call may be wrong. CDR1 and CDR2 (germline): SGHVS, FNYEAQ. This CDR3 spans 15 amino acids. This CDR3 reads CASSRIAGARGEQFF. CDR3 nucleotides: TGTGCCAGCAGCCGTATAGCGGGAGCCAGGGGTGAGCAGTTCTTC.

The genes are TRBV10-3 and TRBJ2-2, with TRBD2 matching over 8 bases. The V segment lost 9 bases and the J segment 6 bases; nucleotides outside the gene matches: 12. CDR3 length: 15 amino acids. CDR1 and CDR2 from the germline V gene are ENHRY and SYGVKD. As DNA, the CDR3 is TGTGCCATAAGAGCGGGGGCAGTTGTGGCCGGGGAGCTGTTTTTT. Translation gives CAIRAGAVVAGELFF.

The V and J genes are TRBV28 and TRBJ1-1; TRBD1 is a possible D gene (6 bases). V lost 10 bases to trimming and J lost 6 bases, with 12 bases between them. Germline V gene lookup returns CDR1 MDHEN and CDR2 SYDVKM. CDR3 length: 11 residues. CDR3 nucleotides: TGTGCCACCAGGGGACGCCCTGAAGCTTTCTTT. Amino acids: CATRGRPEAFF.

The chain has TRBV7-1 and TRBJ2-1; 8 nucleotides line up with TRBD2. TRBV7-1 is an ORF for which the function is uncertain. With V trimmed by 10 bases and J by 3 bases, 14 bases remained unmatched. The CDR3 is 16 residues long. As DNA, the CDR3 is TGTGCCACTCGAGAGGGGCGGGGGGCGGGCTACAATGAGCAGTTCTTC. This sequence encodes CATREGRGAGYNEQFF.

The chain employs TRBV12-3 or TRBV12-4 and TRBJ1-1, with D perhaps TRBD1 (6 bases). V lost 6 bases and J lost 14, with 25 bases in between. CDR3 length equals 14 residues. The CDR3 DNA reads as TGTGCCAGCAGAGAGAGCTGGAGGGACAATGAGCAGTTCTTT. The encoded protein is CASRESWRDNEQFF.

This chain links TRBV6-6 with TRBJ1-2; 8 bases fit TRBD2. The assigned J gene may be wrong: the sequence end matches TRBJ2-7 better. Germline CDR1 reads MNHNY; CDR2 reads SVGAGI (reference sequence). The CDR3 consists of 16 residues. The CDR3 DNA is TGTGCCAGCAGTCCCCCTGGGGTAGCGGGATTCTACGAGCAGTACTTC. Translation: CASSPPGVAGFYEQYF.

This sequence joins TRBV11-1 and TRBJ2-1, with D perhaps TRBD1 (6 bases). From germline, CDR1 is SGHAT and CDR2 FQDESV (reference sequence). The CDR3 length is 15 residues. Deletions cut 1 base from V and 7 bases from J, with 14 bases between. CDR3 bases: TGTGCCAGCAGCTTAGTTTCAGGGGAATTGAATGAGCAGTTCTTC. This translates into CASSLVSGELNEQFF.

This clonotype was seen repeatedly, ten times or more. A clone one base away is much larger, so this may be a read error. V gene TRBV25-1 combines with J gene TRBJ2-5, with 7 bases matching TRBD2. The CDR3 length is 15 residues. The V gene's germline CDR1 is MGHDK and CDR2 SYGVNS. Trimming took 5 bases from V and 11 from J; bases not matched to a gene: 17. CDR3 amino acids: CASSSLRGSYNEQYF. CDR3 coding DNA: TGTGCCAGCAGTAGCCTGCGGGGGTCCTACAATGAGCAGTACTTC.

The sample holds a few counts of this clonotype. The rearrangement joins TRBV7-7 to TRBJ1-1; 9 bases are a match to TRBD1. This CDR3 is built from 14 residues. Germline CDR1 is SSHAT and CDR2 is FNYEAQ (reference sequence). Here the CDR3 DNA reads TGTGCTGTACAGGGGGCAGCGAAGGACACTGAAGCTTTCTTT. This translates into CAVQGAAKDTEAFF.

This clonotype has a handful of counts. This chain uses TRBV7-2 with TRBJ1-2; D may be TRBD1 (6 bases). The CDR3 extends over 14 amino acids. Trimming took 3 bases from V and 4 from J, leaving 12 bases between them. Germline V gene data show CDR1 as SGHTA and CDR2 as FQGNSA. The CDR3 DNA follows: TGTGCCAGCAGCTTTGGGACACGGTCCTATGGCTACACCTTC. Translation gives CASSFGTRSYGYTF.

This clonotype is medium-sized by share. V usage is TRBV7-9 and J usage is TRBJ2-7; the D call may be TRBD1 or TRBD2 (5 bases each). CDR1 and CDR2 from the germline V gene are SEHNR and FQNEAQ (reference sequence). V was shortened by 0 bases and J by 5 bases, with 11 bases between the two germline ends. CDR3 length: 14 amino acids. The CDR3 region is CASSLAAGSDEQYF. For the CDR3, the DNA is TGTGCCAGCAGCTTAGCGGCAGGGAGCGACGAGCAGTACTTC. Filled out from reference TRBV7-9 and TRBJ2-7, the complete variable domain reads DTGVSQNPRHKITKRGQNVTFRCDPISEHNRLYWYRQTLGQGPEFLTYFQNEAQLEKSRLLSDRFSAERPKGSFSTLEIQRTEQGDSAMYLCASSLAAGSDEQYFGPGTRLTVT.

Worth noting for this clonotype: At one boundary the junction diverges from the germline segment, which might be a read error. The chain combines TRBV7-6 with TRBJ2-7, with 7 bases matching TRBD1. Judging by the DNA end, TRBJ2-1 fits better; the J call may be wrong. This CDR3 comprises 13 residues. CDR1 is SGHVS, CDR2 FNYEAQ, per germline. CDR3 in DNA: TGTGCTAGCAGCTCGGACAGGAACAATGAGCAGTTCTTC. This encodes CASSSDRNNEQFF.

The sample holds many counts of this clonotype. The chain recombines TRBV28 with TRBJ2-1; the D gene is possibly TRBD1 (6 bases). The length of the CDR3 is 13 residues. Deletions cut 4 bases from V and 4 bases from J, with 8 bases between. Germline values: CDR1 MDHEN, CDR2 SYDVKM. Written as DNA, the CDR3 is TGTGCCAGCAGTTCACAGGGTTACAATGAGCAGTTCTTC. It yields the protein CASSSQGYNEQFF. Filled out from reference TRBV28 and TRBJ2-1, the complete variable domain reads DVKVTQSSRYLVKRTGEKVFLECVQDMDHENMFWYRQDPGLGLRLIYFSYDVKMKEKGDIPEGYSVSREKKERFSLILESASTNQTSMYLCASSSQGYNEQFFGPGTRLTVL.

This clonotype was detected many times. This could be a read error, since a much larger clone is one nucleotide away. The rearrangement links TRBV6-1 to TRBJ2-7, with D tentatively TRBD1 or TRBD2 (5 bases each). Trimming shortened V by 2 bases and J by 7 bases, and 12 bases separated the two germline ends. Germline V gives CDR1 MNHNS, CDR2 SASEGT. CDR3 length: 13 residues. The CDR3 DNA follows: TGTGCCAGCAGTGAACTTGAGGGGAATGAGCAGTACTTC. It codes for CASSELEGNEQYF.

This clonotype showed up just a few times. The V and J genes are TRBV9 and TRBJ2-7; 9 nucleotides match TRBD2. V lost 4 bases to trimming and J lost 0 bases; unmatched junction nucleotides: 8. This CDR3 spans 16 amino acids. Germline loops: CDR1 SGDLS, CDR2 YYNGEE. The CDR3 protein is CASSPRGSGSSYEQYF. In nucleotides, the CDR3 is TGTGCCAGCAGCCCCCGGGGTAGCGGGAGCTCCTACGAGCAGTACTTC.

This clonotype was recorded many times. The gene calls are TRBV28 and TRBJ2-7, with 8 bases lining up with TRBD2. V was pared by 1 base and J by 3 bases, with 11 bases of the junction left unmatched. The CDR3 extends over 17 amino acids. Per the germline V gene, CDR1 is MDHEN and CDR2 is SYDVKM. The chain's CDR3 is CASSLSRGGRPHYEQYF. CDR3 DNA: TGTGCCAGCAGTTTATCCAGGGGCGGGAGGCCACACTACGAGCAGTACTTC.

By sample share, this clonotype is medium-sized. This CDR3 reads CASSSQSLADTQYF. Here the CDR3 DNA reads TGTGCCAGCAGCTCCCAGTCTCTGGCAGATACGCAGTATTTT. V usage is TRBV7-9 and J usage is TRBJ2-3; D is undetermined. The CDR3 has 14 residues. V was trimmed by 4 bases and J by 4 bases, leaving 12 bases between them. CDR1 is SEHNR and CDR2 is FQNEAQ in the germline V gene (reference sequence).

V is TRBV24-1 and J is TRBJ2-5; D is possibly TRBD2 (5 bases). With the DNA end fitting TRBJ2-1 better, the J assignment may be wrong. Per germline, CDR1 KGHDR and CDR2 SFDVKD. This CDR3 is 16 amino acids long. The DNA of the CDR3 is TGTGCCACCAGTGATTTCCCGGGGAGCTCCTACAATGAGCAGTTCTTC. Translated: CATSDFPGSSYNEQFF.

A word on this clonotype: The conserved final phenylalanine or tryptophan is absent from the CDR3, which likely points to a read error. It is unclear where the CDR3 begins or ends on the DNA, so no DNA is shown, and the CDR3 is as TCRdb lists it. This chain joins TRBV7-2 and TRBJ2-6; no DNA check was done on the table's D call, TRBD2. CDR1 is SGHTA and CDR2 is FQGNSA in the germline V gene. The CDR3 contains 9 residues when both ends are counted. The CDR3 region is CASSLSITS.

This clonotype was picked up many times. The chain carries TRBV2 and TRBJ1-4; tentatively, D is TRBD1 (6 bases). The CDR3 length is 17 residues. CDR1 and CDR2 (germline): SNHLY, FYNNEI. The germline V and J ends were trimmed by 6 bases and 4 bases, with 21 bases remaining between them. This CDR3 is CASRGAGSGGLNEKLFF. The CDR3 nucleotides are TGTGCCAGCAGGGGGGCAGGATCGGGCGGACTTAATGAAAAACTGTTTTTT.